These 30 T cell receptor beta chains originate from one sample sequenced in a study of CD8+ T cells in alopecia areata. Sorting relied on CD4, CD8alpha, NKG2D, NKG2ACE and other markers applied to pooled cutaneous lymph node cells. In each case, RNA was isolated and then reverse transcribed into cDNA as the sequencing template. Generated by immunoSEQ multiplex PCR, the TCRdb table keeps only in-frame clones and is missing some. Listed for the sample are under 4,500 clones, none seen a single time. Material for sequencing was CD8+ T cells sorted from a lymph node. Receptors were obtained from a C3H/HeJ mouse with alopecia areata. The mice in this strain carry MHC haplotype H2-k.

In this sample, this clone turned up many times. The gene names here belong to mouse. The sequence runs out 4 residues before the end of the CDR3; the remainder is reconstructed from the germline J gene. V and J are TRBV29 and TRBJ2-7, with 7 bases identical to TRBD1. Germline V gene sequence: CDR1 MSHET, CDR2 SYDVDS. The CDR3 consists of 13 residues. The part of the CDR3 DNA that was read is TGTGCTAGCAGTTTACCACAGGGGTAT. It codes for CASSLPQGY. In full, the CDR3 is CASSLPQGYEQYF.

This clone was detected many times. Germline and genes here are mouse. The CDR3 sequence: CASSDLDGTEVFF. The DNA read from the CDR3 is TGTGCCAGCAGTGATCTCGATGGCACA. The J gene is TRBJ1-1, the V gene TRBV13-1; D not resolved. The DNA ends 4 residues before the CDR3 does, and the rest of the CDR3 is filled in from the germline J gene. Germline V gene sequence: CDR1 NSHNY, CDR2 SYGAGN. The CDR3 extends over 13 amino acids. With 1 base removed from V and 4 bases from J, the gap between germline ends came to 8 bases.

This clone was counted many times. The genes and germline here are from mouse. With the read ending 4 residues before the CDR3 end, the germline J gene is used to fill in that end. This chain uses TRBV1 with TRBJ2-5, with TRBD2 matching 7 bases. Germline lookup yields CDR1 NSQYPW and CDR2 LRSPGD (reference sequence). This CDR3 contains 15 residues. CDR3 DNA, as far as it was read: TGCACCTGCAGTGCAGATCTGGGGGTTGGAGAC. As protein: CTCSADLGVGD. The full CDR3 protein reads CTCSADLGVGDTQYF.

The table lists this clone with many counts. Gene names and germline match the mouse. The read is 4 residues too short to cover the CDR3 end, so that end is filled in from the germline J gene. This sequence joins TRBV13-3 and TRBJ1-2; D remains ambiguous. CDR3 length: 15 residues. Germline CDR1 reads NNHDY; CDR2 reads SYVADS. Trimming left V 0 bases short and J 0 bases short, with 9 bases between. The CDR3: CASSDGPQANSDYTF. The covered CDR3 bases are TGTGCCAGCAGTGATGGCCCCCAGGCAAACTCC.

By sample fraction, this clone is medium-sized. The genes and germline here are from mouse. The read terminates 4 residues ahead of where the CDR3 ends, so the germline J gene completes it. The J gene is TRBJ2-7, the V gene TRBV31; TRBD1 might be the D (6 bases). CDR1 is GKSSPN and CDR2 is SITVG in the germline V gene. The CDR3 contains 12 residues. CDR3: CAWRQDRNEQYF. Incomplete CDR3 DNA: TGTGCCTGGAGGCAGGACAGAAAT. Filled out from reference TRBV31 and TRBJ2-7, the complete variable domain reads AQTIHQWPVAEIKAVGSPLSLGCTIKGKSSPNLYWYWQATGGTLQQLFYSITVGQVESVVQLNLSASRPKDDQFILSTEKLLLSHSGFYLCAWRQDRNEQYFGPGTRLTVL.

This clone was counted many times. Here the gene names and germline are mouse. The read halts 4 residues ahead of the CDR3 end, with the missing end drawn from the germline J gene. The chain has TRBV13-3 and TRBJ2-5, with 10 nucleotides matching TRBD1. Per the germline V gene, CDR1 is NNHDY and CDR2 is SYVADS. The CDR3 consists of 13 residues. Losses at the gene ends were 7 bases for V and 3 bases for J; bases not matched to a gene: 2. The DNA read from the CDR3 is TGTGCCAGCCGGGACAGGGGTCAAGAC. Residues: CASRDRGQD. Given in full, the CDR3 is CASRDRGQDTQYF.

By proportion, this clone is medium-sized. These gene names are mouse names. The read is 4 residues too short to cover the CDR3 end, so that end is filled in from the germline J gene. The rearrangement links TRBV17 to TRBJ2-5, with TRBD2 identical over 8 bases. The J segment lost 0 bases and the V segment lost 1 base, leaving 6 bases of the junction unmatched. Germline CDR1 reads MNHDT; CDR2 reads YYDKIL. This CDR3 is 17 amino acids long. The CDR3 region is CASSRGFGGGNQDTQYF. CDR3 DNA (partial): TGTGCTAGCAGTAGAGGGTTTGGGGGGGGAAACCAAGAC.

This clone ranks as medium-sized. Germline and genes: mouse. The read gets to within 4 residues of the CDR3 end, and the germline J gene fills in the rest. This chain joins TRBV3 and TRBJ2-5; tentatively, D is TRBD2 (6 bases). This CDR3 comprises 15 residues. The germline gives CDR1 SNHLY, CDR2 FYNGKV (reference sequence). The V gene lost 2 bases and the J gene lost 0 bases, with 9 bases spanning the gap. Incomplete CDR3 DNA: TGTGCCAGCAGCTTACCTGGGGATAACCAAGAC. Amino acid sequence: CASSLPGDNQD. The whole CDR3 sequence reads CASSLPGDNQDTQYF.

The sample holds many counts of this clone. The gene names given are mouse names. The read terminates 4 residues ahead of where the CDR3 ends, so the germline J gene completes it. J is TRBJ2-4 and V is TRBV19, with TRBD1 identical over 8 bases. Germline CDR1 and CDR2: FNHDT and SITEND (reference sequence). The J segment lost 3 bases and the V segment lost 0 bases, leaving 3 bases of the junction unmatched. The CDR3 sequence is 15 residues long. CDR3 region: CASSIGAGGQNTLYF. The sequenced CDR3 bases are TGTGCCAGCAGTATAGGGGCAGGGGGCCAAAAC.

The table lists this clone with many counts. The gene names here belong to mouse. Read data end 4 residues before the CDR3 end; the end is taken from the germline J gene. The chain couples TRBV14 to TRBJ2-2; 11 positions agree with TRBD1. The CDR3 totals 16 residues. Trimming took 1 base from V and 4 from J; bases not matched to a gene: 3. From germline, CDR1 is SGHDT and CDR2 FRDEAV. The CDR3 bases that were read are TGTGCCAGCAGTTTCGGACAGGGGGCGAGCACCGGG. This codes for CASSFGQGASTG. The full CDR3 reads CASSFGQGASTGQLYF.

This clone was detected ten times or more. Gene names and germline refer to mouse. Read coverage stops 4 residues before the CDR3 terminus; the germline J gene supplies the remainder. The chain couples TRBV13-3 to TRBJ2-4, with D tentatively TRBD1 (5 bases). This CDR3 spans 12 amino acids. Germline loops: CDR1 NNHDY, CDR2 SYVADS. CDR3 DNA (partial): TGTGCCAGCAGTCCCAGGGAAAAC. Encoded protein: CASSPREN. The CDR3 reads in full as CASSPRENTLYF.

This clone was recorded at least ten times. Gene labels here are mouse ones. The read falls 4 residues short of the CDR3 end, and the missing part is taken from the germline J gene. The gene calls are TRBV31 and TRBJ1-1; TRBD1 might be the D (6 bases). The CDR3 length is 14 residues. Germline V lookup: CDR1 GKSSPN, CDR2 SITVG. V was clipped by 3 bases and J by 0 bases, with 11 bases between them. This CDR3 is CAWRAGTSNTEVFF. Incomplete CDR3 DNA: TGTGCCTGGAGGGCCGGGACATCAAACACA.

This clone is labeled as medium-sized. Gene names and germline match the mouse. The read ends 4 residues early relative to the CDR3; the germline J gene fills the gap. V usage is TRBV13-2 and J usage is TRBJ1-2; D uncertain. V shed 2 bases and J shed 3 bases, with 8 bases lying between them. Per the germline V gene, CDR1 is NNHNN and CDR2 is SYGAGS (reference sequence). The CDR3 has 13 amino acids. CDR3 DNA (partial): TGTGCCAGCGGTGAAATAGGGTACTCC. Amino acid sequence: CASGEIGYS. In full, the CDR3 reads CASGEIGYSDYTF.

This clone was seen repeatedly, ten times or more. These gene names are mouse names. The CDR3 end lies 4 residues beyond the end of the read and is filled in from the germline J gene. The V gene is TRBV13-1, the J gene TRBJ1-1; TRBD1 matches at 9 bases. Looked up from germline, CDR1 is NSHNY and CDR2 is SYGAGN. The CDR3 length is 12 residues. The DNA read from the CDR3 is TGTGCCAGCAGTGGACAGGGGGCA. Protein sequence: CASSGQGA. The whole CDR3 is CASSGQGAEVFF.

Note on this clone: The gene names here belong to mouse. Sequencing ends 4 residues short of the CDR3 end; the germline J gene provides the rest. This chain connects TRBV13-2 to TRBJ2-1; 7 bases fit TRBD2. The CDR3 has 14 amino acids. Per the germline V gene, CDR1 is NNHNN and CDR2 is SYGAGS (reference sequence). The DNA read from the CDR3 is TGTGCCAGCGGTGATTGGGGGGAGGACGCT. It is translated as CASGDWGEDA. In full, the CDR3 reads CASGDWGEDAEQFF.

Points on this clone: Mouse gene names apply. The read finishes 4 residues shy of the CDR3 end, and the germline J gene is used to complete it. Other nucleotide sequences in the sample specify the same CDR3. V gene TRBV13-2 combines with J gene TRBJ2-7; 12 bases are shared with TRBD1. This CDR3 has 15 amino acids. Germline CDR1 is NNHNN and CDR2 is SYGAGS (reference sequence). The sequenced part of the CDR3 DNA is TGTGCCAGCGGTGATCCGGGACAGGGGGCGGAT. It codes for CASGDPGQGAD. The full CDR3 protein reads CASGDPGQGADEQYF.

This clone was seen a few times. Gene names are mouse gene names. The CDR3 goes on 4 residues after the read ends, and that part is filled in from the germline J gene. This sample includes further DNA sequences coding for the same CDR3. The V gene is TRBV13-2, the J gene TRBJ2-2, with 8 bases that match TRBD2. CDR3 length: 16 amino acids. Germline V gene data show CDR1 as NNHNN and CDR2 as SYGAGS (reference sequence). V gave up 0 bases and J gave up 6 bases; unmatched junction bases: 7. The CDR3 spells CASGDAGTGGPGQLYF. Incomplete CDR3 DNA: TGTGCCAGCGGTGATGCAGGGACGGGGGGGCCCGGG.

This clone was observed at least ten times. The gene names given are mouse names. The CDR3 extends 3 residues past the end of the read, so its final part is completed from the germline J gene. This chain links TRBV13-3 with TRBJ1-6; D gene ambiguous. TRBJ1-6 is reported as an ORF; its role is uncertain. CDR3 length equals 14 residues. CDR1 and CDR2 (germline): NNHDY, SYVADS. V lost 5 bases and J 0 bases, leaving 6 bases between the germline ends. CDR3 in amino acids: CASRDNSYNSPLYF. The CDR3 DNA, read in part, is TGTGCCAGCAGAGACAATTCCTATAATTCGCCC.

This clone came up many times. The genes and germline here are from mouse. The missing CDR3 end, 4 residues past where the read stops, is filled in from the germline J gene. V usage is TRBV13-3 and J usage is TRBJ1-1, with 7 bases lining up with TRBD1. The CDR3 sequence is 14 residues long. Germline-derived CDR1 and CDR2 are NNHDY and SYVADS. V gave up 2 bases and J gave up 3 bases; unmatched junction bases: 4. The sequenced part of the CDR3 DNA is TGTGCCAGCAGTGACAGGGGGAGAGACACA. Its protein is CASSDRGRDT. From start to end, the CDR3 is CASSDRGRDTEVFF.

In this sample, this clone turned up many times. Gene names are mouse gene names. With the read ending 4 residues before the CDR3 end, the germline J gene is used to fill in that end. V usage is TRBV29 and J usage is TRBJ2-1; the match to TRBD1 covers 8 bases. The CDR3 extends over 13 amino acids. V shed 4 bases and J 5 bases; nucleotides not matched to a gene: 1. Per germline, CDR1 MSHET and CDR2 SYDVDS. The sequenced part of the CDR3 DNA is TGTGCTAGCAGTTCACAGGGGGATGCT. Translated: CASSSQGDA. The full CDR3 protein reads CASSSQGDAEQFF. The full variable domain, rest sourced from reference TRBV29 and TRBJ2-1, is DMKVTQMPRYLIKRMGENVLLECGQDMSHETMYWYRQDPGLGLQLIYISYDVDSNSEGDIPKGYRVSRKKREHFSLILDSAKTNQTSVYFCASSSQGDAEQFFGPGTRLTVL.

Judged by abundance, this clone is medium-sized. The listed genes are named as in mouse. The chain's CDR3 is CTCSAAGTGEDTQYF. The CDR3 bases that were read are TGCACCTGCAGTGCAGCCGGGACTGGCGAAGAC. The chain links TRBV1 to TRBJ2-5, with TRBD2 identical over 8 bases. The read comes to an end 4 residues before the CDR3 does, leaving the germline J gene to fill in the end. Germline-derived CDR1 and CDR2 are NSQYPW and LRSPGD (reference sequence). The CDR3 spans 15 residues. Looking up the rest from reference TRBV1 and TRBJ2-5 gives the full variable domain: VTLLEQNPRWRLVPRGQAVNLRCILKNSQYPWMSWYQQDLQKQLQWLFTLRSPGDKEVKSLPGADYLATRVTDTELRLQVANMSQGRTLYCTCSAAGTGEDTQYFGPGTRLLVL.

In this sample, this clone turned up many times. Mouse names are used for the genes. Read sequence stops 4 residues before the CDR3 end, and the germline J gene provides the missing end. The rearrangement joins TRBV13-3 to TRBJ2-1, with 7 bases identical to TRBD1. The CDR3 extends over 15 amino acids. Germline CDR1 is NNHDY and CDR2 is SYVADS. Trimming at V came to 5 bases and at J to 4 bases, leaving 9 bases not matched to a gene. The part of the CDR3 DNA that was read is TGTGCCAGCAGCCTCGACAGGGCATGGTATGCT. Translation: CASSLDRAWYA. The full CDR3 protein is CASSLDRAWYAEQFF.

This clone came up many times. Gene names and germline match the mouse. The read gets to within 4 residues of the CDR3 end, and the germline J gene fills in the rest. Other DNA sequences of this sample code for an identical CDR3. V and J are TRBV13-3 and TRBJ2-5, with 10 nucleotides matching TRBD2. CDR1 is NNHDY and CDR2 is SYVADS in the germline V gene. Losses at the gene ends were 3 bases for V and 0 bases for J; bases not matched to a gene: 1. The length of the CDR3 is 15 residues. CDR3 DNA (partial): TGTGCCAGCAGTGGGACTGGGGGTAACCAAGAC. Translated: CASSGTGGNQD. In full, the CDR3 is CASSGTGGNQDTQYF.

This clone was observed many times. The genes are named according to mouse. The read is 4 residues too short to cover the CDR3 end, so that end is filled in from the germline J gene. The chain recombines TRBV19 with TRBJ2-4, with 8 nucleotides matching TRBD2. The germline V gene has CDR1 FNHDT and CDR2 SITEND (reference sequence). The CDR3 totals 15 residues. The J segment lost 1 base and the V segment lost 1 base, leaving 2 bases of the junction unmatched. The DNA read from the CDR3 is TGTGCCAGCAGTATAATTGGGGGGGGTCAAAAC. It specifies CASSIIGGGQN. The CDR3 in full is CASSIIGGGQNTLYF.

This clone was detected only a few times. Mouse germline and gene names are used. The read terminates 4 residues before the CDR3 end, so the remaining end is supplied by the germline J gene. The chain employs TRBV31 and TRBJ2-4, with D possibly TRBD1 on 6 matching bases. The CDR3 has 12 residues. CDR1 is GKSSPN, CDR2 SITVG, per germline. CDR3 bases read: TGTGCCTGGAGTACAGGGAGAAAC. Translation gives CAWSTGRN. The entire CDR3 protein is CAWSTGRNTLYF.

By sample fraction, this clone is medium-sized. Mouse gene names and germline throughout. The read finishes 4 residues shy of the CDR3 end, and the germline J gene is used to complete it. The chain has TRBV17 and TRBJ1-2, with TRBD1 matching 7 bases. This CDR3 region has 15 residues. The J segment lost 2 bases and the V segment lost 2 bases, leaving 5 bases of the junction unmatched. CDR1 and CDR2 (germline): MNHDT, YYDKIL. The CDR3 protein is CASSRSAGGNSDYTF. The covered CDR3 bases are TGTGCTAGCAGTAGATCGGCAGGGGGGAACTCC. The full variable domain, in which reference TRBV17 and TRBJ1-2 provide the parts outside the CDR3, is DTTVKQNPRYKLARVGKPVNLICSQTMNHDTMYWYQKKPNQAPKLLLFYYDKILNREADTFEKFQSSRPNNSFCSLYIGSAGLEYSAMYLCASSRSAGGNSDYTFGSGTRLLVI.

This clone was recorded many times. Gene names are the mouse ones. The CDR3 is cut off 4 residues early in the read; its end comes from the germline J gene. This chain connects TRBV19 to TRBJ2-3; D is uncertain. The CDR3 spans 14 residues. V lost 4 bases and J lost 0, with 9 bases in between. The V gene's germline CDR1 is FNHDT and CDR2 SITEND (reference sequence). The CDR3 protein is CASSATTSAETLYF. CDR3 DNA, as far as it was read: TGTGCCAGCAGTGCGACAACTAGTGCAGAA.

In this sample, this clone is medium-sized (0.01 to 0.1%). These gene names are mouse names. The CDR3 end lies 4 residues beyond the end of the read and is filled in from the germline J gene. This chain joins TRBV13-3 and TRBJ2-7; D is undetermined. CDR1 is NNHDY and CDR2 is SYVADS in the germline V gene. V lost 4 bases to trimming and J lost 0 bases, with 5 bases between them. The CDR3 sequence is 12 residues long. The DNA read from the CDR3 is TGTGCCAGCAGTCCTCGCTCCTAT. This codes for CASSPRSY. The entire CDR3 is CASSPRSYEQYF.

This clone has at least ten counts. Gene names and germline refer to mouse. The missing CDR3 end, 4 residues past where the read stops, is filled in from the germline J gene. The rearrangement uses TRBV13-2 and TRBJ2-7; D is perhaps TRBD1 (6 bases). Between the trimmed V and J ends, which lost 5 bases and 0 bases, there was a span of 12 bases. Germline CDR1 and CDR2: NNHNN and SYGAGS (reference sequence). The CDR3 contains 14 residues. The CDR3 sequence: CASGRGSLSYEQYF. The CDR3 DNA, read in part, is TGTGCCAGCGGGAGGGGGTCACTCTCCTAT.

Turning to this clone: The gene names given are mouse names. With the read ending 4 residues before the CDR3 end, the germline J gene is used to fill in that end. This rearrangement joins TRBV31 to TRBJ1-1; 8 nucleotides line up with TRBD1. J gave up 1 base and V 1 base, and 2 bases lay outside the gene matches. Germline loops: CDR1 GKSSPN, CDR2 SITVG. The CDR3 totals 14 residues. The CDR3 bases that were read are TGTGCCTGGAGTCGGGACAGGAAAAACACA. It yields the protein CAWSRDRKNT. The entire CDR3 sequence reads CAWSRDRKNTEVFF.